What follows are 32 T cell receptor beta chains derived from one specimen sequenced in a study of T-cell memory formation after mild COVID-19. Using its own MiXCR run on the 5' RACE reads, TCRdb lists one record per CDR3 protein. The data hold just over 300,000 distinct CDR3 sequences, with roughly 21% observed a single time. Sequencing was done on a sample of PBMCs or a T cell subset sorted from them (not recorded which). These receptors were taken from a man between 18 and 29 years old who had mild COVID-19 (a few samples of this study predate the infection). Cell type and time point are not known.

Regarding this clonotype: Relative to the germline gene, one junction end is altered; a read error may explain this. This rearrangement joins TRBV7-7 to TRBJ2-3; D is undetermined. The CDR3 spans 16 residues. CDR1 and CDR2 from the germline V gene are SSHAT and FNYEAQ (reference sequence). The CDR3 sequence: CASSPSWPLNTDTQYF. CDR3 DNA: TGTGCTAGCAGCCCATCGTGGCCTCTAAACACAGATACGCAGTATTTT.

This clonotype came up a few times. This chain joins TRBV6-2 or TRBV6-3 and TRBJ2-7; D is uncertain. Germline CDR1 reads MNHEY; CDR2 reads SVGEGT. The V end was cut by 0 bases, the J end by 7 bases, with 10 bases between. The CDR3 runs to 13 residues. CDR3 sequence reads: CASSYSIPREQYV. The CDR3 coding sequence is TGTGCCAGCAGTTACTCGATTCCTAGAGAGCAGTACGTC.

This clonotype showed up just a few times. This sequence joins TRBV5-1 and TRBJ2-6; the D is unclear. The CDR3 is made up of 14 amino acids. Germline lookup yields CDR1 SGHRS and CDR2 YFSETQ. Trimming left V 0 bases short and J 4 bases short, with 5 bases between. In nucleotides, the CDR3 is TGCGCCAGCAGCTTGGATCCGGGGGCCAACGTCCTGACTTTC. Its protein is CASSLDPGANVLTF.

This sequence joins TRBV4-1 and TRBJ2-7; D might be TRBD2 (6 bases). With 0 bases removed from V and 7 bases from J, the gap between germline ends came to 16 bases. The CDR3 is 15 amino acids. Germline V gene data show CDR1 as MGHRA and CDR2 as YSYEKL. CDR3 DNA sequence: TGCGCCAGCAGCCAAGAAGTCTCCTGGGGGGTTGAGCAGTACTTC. The encoded protein is CASSQEVSWGVEQYF.

V gene TRBV6-7 combines with J gene TRBJ1-6; TRBD1 might be the D (6 bases). TRBV6-7 is placed among ORFs of uncertain function. This CDR3 contains 18 residues. With 6 bases removed from V and 0 bases from J, the gap between germline ends came to 18 bases. The CDR3 loop reads CASSALDRPISYNSPLHF. CDR3 nucleotides: TGTGCCAGCAGCGCCCTAGACAGGCCCATCTCCTATAATTCACCCCTCCACTTT.

The chain couples TRBV4-2 to TRBJ1-2; D gene uncertain. The CDR3 extends over 12 amino acids. Trimming shortened V by 0 bases and J by 6 bases, and 5 bases separated the two germline ends. Germline-derived CDR1 and CDR2 are LGHNA and YNFKEQ. CDR3 nucleotide sequence: TGTGCCAGCAGCCAAGAAGGGAATGGCTACACCTTC. This codes for CASSQEGNGYTF.

The rearrangement links TRBV5-1 to TRBJ1-5; D ambiguous. Trimming pared 3 bases from V and 9 bases from J, leaving 25 bases between. The germline V gene has CDR1 SGHRS and CDR2 YFSETQ. The length of the CDR3 is 17 residues. CDR3 in amino acids: CASSYVLSVPPRRPQHF. CDR3 coding DNA: TGCGCCAGCAGCTACGTTCTGTCCGTCCCTCCTAGACGGCCCCAGCATTTT.

This clonotype appeared many times. CDR3 region: CASSGNPDRSWEQYF. The DNA for the CDR3 is TGTGCCAGCAGCGGGAACCCGGATCGGTCGTGGGAGCAGTACTTC. The chain uses TRBV5-6 and TRBJ2-7; D unclear. This CDR3 has 15 amino acids. Per the germline V gene, CDR1 is SGHDT and CDR2 is YYEEEE. V dropped 4 bases and J dropped 7 bases, with 21 bases sitting between them.

The chain has TRBV4-1 and TRBJ2-3; D tentatively reads TRBD1 or TRBD2 (5 bases each). V was pared by 1 base and J by 2 bases, with 13 bases between. In germline, CDR1 is MGHRA, CDR2 YSYEKL. This CDR3 is built from 16 residues. CDR3 sequence reads: CASSQVGGTDTDTQYF. The CDR3 DNA reads TGCGCCAGCAGCCAAGTTGGGGGAACAGACACAGATACGCAGTATTTT.

This clonotype was seen more than once but under ten times. This chain uses TRBV5-6 with TRBJ1-5, with D perhaps matching TRBD1 (6 bases). This CDR3 has 16 residues. The germline V and J ends were trimmed by 5 bases and 0 bases, with 15 bases remaining between them. The germline V gene has CDR1 SGHDT and CDR2 YYEEEE. CDR3 region: CASSPSGRGSNQPQHF. In nucleotides, the CDR3 is TGTGCCAGCAGTCCATCCGGCAGGGGTAGCAATCAGCCCCAGCATTTT.

Points on this clonotype: The junction and the germline gene differ at one end; a read error may be behind it. The rearrangement links TRBV6-2 or TRBV6-3 to TRBJ1-1, with D possibly being TRBD1 (5 bases). This CDR3 spans 15 amino acids. CDR1 and CDR2 from the germline V gene are MNHEY and SVGEGT. CDR3 in amino acids: CASSRPTDRRISEAF. DNA of the CDR3: TGTGCCAGCAGTCGCCCGACAGACCGGCGTATATCGGAGGCATTT.

This chain uses TRBV5-8 with TRBJ1-2, with 8 bases matching TRBD1. Germline CDR1 and CDR2: SGHTS and YDEGEE. The V and J ends lost 7 bases and 4 bases, in that order; junction bases with no gene match: 6. The length of the CDR3 is 13 residues. The CDR3 sequence: CASERDRRYGYTF. In nucleotides, the CDR3 is TGTGCCAGCGAACGGGACAGGCGCTATGGCTACACCTTC.

This clonotype showed up just a few times. The J gene is TRBJ1-1, the V gene TRBV29-1, with D possibly being TRBD1 (5 bases). CDR3 length equals 14 residues. The V and J ends lost 4 bases and 3 bases respectively, with 15 bases between them. Germline V gene sequence: CDR1 SQVTM, CDR2 ANQGSEA. This chain's CDR3 is CSVVGPTFHTEAFF. The CDR3 coding sequence is TGCAGCGTTGTGGGGCCTACCTTTCACACTGAAGCTTTCTTT.

This clonotype was counted only a few times. The chain joins TRBV21-1 to TRBJ1-3; the table's D gene call, TRBD1, was not cross checked with the DNA. TRBV21-1 is tagged as a pseudogene. This CDR3 spans 15 amino acids. This CDR3 reads CASSRRDNSGNTIYF. The DNA of the CDR3 is TGTGCCAGCAGCCGTCGGGACAACTCTGGAAACACCATATATTTT.

The chain uses TRBV29-1 and TRBJ2-1; 7 bases line up with TRBD1. CDR1 and CDR2 from the germline V gene are SQVTM and ANQGSEA. The CDR3 contains 16 residues. J was trimmed by 0 bases and V by 0 bases; bases with no gene match: 5. CDR3 in DNA: TGCAGCGTTGAAGATTTGGGGGACAGCTCCTACAATGAGCAGTTCTTC. Encoded protein: CSVEDLGDSSYNEQFF.

This clonotype was seen at least ten times. The V call is TRBV4-3, the J call TRBJ2-5; maybe TRBD2 (5 bases). CDR1 is LGHNA, CDR2 YSLEER, per germline. The CDR3 has 15 amino acids. The ends were cut back, 4 bases at V and 2 bases at J, with 14 bases in the middle. CDR3 amino acids: CASSPLPGKQETQYF. The DNA for the CDR3 is TGCGCCAGCAGCCCACTTCCGGGGAAACAAGAGACCCAGTACTTC.

The table lists this clonotype with a few counts. V gene TRBV5-1 combines with J gene TRBJ2-3; D unclear. CDR3 length equals 15 residues. CDR1 is SGHRS and CDR2 is YFSETQ in the germline V gene. V lost 0 bases to trimming and J lost 0 bases, with 8 bases between them. The CDR3, as DNA: TGCGCCAGCAGCTTGGGGGCCGCTAGCACAGATACGCAGTATTTT. It translates to CASSLGAASTDTQYF.

The V call is TRBV29-1, the J call TRBJ2-5; D is possibly TRBD2 (7 bases). Trimming removed 2 bases from V and 4 bases from J, with 23 bases in between. This CDR3 comprises 17 residues. Germline V gene lookup returns CDR1 SQVTM and CDR2 ANQGSEA. In DNA form, the CDR3 reads TGCAGCGTTGAATTTTGGGGTCGGGGGGCGAGTGGAGAGACCCAGTACTTC. Residues: CSVEFWGRGASGETQYF.

This clonotype was counted only a few times. The rearrangement links TRBV10-3 to TRBJ1-5, with 10 bases aligning to TRBD1. In germline, CDR1 is ENHRY, CDR2 SYGVKD. The CDR3 has 18 residues. J lost 1 base, V lost 0 bases, and 6 bases had no gene match. The CDR3 loop is CAISESRDRGQSNQPQHF. The DNA of the CDR3 is TGTGCCATCAGTGAGTCCCGGGACAGGGGTCAAAGCAATCAGCCCCAGCATTTT.

In its sample, this clonotype was seen a few times. This chain connects TRBV3-1 to TRBJ1-3; a weak D match, TRBD1 (6 bases). Per germline, CDR1 LGHDT and CDR2 YNNKEL (reference sequence). The CDR3 loop spans 15 amino acids. V lost 4 bases to trimming and J lost 5 bases, with 15 bases between them. This CDR3 reads CASSLSWTDRNTIYF. The CDR3 coding sequence is TGTGCCAGCAGCCTCTCGTGGACAGACCGAAACACCATATATTTT.

This clonotype was found a few times. The chain recombines TRBV20-1 with TRBJ2-2; no definite D call. Trimming pared 5 bases from V and 7 bases from J, leaving 11 bases between. Germline CDR1 DFQATT, CDR2 SNEGSKA (reference sequence). The CDR3 spans 12 residues. Here the CDR3 reads CSAPTWGGELFF. CDR3 sequence (DNA): TGCAGTGCTCCTACTTGGGGCGGGGAGCTGTTTTTT.

V is TRBV15 and J is TRBJ2-4; D possibly corresponds to TRBD2 (6 bases). The CDR3 totals 14 residues. CDR1 and CDR2 from the germline V gene are LNHNV and YYDKDF (reference sequence). The V end lost 5 bases, the J end lost 7 bases, and 15 bases lay between the germline ends. Here the CDR3 DNA reads TGTGCCACCAGCGTAGACTGGGGGGATAACATTCAGTACTTC. It is translated as CATSVDWGDNIQYF.

This rearrangement joins TRBV4-1 to TRBJ2-5; tentative D call: TRBD2 (5 bases). Per the germline V gene, CDR1 is MGHRA and CDR2 is YSYEKL. This CDR3 comprises 14 residues. V was shortened by 2 bases and J by 4 bases, with 11 bases between the two germline ends. CDR3: CASSQYGVGETQYF. CDR3 in DNA: TGCGCCAGCAGCCAATACGGGGTTGGAGAGACCCAGTACTTC.

This clonotype was observed a handful of times. This sequence joins TRBV4-3 and TRBJ2-7; 11 bases fit TRBD2. J was trimmed by 5 bases and V by 5 bases; bases with no gene match: 5. The CDR3 covers 14 residues. Germline assignment: CDR1 LGHNA and CDR2 YSLEER. The CDR3 here is CASSAELAGDEQYF. The CDR3 coding sequence is TGCGCCAGCAGCGCAGAACTAGCGGGGGACGAGCAGTACTTC.

This clonotype was found a few times. The genes are TRBV7-9 and TRBJ1-2, with 7 bases aligning to TRBD1. The CDR3 contains 12 residues. Germline V CDR1 and CDR2: SEHNR, FQNEAQ (reference sequence). V shed 8 bases and J 3 bases; nucleotides not matched to a gene: 3. CDR3 in DNA: TGTGCCAGCGCCGACAGGGACTATGGCTACACCTTC. It specifies CASADRDYGYTF.

This clonotype has just a few counts. V is TRBV15 and J is TRBJ2-5; 9 nucleotides align to TRBD2. J lost 5 bases, V lost 4 bases, and 8 bases had no gene match. CDR1 and CDR2 (germline): LNHNV, YYDKDF (reference sequence). The CDR3 has 15 residues. CDR3 sequence: CATSTGSGGEETQYF. The DNA for the CDR3 is TGTGCCACCAGCACGGGTAGCGGGGGTGAGGAGACCCAGTACTTC.

This clonotype was detected ten times or more. This chain uses TRBV3-1 with TRBJ2-3; D unclear. Trimming stripped 3 bases from V and 3 bases from J, with 4 bases between. The CDR3 is 12 amino acids. In germline, CDR1 is LGHDT, CDR2 YNNKEL (reference sequence). Written as DNA, the CDR3 is TGTGCCAGCAGCCATGGGACAGATACGCAGTATTTT. It encodes CASSHGTDTQYF.

This clonotype was observed a few times. The chain uses TRBV7-9 and TRBJ1-4, with 7 bases matching TRBD1. Germline V gene sequence: CDR1 SEHNR, CDR2 FQNEAQ (reference sequence). This CDR3 comprises 14 residues. With 5 bases clipped from V and 6 bases from J, the junction kept 6 bases outside the gene matches. CDR3 region: CASSLGQSHEKLFF. The CDR3 DNA follows: TGTGCCAGCAGCCTGGGACAGAGTCATGAAAAACTGTTTTTT.

This clonotype was found a few times. This chain uses TRBV20-1 with TRBJ2-7, with a tentative D call TRBD2 (6 bases). The germline V and J ends were trimmed by 7 bases and 0 bases, with 10 bases remaining between them. From germline, CDR1 is DFQATT and CDR2 SNEGSKA (reference sequence). The CDR3 has 12 residues. The CDR3 sequence: CSGRESSYEQYV. The CDR3 nucleotides are TGCAGTGGACGGGAGAGCTCCTACGAGCAGTACGTC.

This clonotype was seen once. The chain combines TRBV6-2 or TRBV6-3 with TRBJ1-5; the D is unclear. Deletions cut 2 bases from V and 0 bases from J, with 5 bases between. Germline values: CDR1 MNHEY, CDR2 SVGEGT. There are 14 residues in the CDR3. CDR3 in amino acids: CASSYTNSNQPQHF. DNA for the CDR3: TGTGCCAGCAGTTACACAAATAGCAATCAGCCCCAGCATTTT.

The V and J genes are TRBV5-1 and TRBJ2-2; 10 bases map to TRBD2. The CDR3 contains 17 residues. V lost 1 base, J lost 3 bases, and 6 bases stayed unmatched. Germline CDR1 and CDR2: SGHRS and YFSETQ. The CDR3 nucleotides are TGCGCCAGCAGCTTGCCTAGCGGGGGCTTGGACACCGGGGAGCTGTTTTTT. Protein sequence: CASSLPSGGLDTGELFF. Full variable domain (outside the CDR3, taken from reference TRBV5-1 and TRBJ2-2): KAGVTQTPRYLIKTRGQQVTLSCSPISGHRSVSWYQQTPGQGLQFLFEYFSETQRNKGNFPGRFSGRQFSNSRSEMNVSTLELGDSALYLCASSLPSGGLDTGELFFGEGSRLTVL.

This clonotype appeared many times. The V call is TRBV9, the J call TRBJ2-7; 7 nucleotides agree with TRBD1. CDR1 SGDLS and CDR2 YYNGEE come from the germline V gene. V lost 4 bases and J lost 3; bases outside the gene matches: 7. CDR3 size: 14 residues. In nucleotides, the CDR3 is TGTGCCAGCAGCCCACCGACAGGGAGCTACGAGCAGTACTTC. Its translation is CASSPPTGSYEQYF. Looking up the rest from reference TRBV9 and TRBJ2-7 gives the full variable domain: DSGVTQTPKHLITATGQRVTLRCSPRSGDLSVYWYQQSLDQGLQFLIQYYNGEERAKGNILERFSAQQFPDLHSELNLSSLELGDSALYFCASSPPTGSYEQYFGPGTRLTVT.